One TCR beta chain is described in this entry. Its antigen is as yet unknown. Peripheral blood from each donor was collected in a volume of roughly 9.8 milliliters. The CDR3 consists of 12 residues. Per the germline V gene, CDR1 is PRHDT and CDR2 is FYEKMQ (reference sequence). V was trimmed by 1 base and J by 8 bases, leaving 5 bases between them. This entry comes from a study of blood T cells in healthy people across ages. Primers used in a second PCR of roughly 6 to 12 cycles were a sample-barcoded 5' primer and a J-beta primer mix. Via MiXCR, TCRdb re-called the 5' RACE reads, giving one row per CDR3 protein. Here the sample spans 1,500,000 or so distinct CDR3 sequences, 35% to 45% being singletons. Findings and caveats of the study: Diversity figures derived from one million T cells were judged to underestimate the true value. The CMV status of each donor remained undetermined, and this could have confounded shifts in expanded clonotypes. Unsorted PBMCs ruled out conclusive naive versus antigen-experienced comparison.

This chain uses TRBV13 with TRBJ2-2, with no clear D. Source material: blood. This TCR was recovered from a woman under 30 in good health. CDR3 coding DNA: TGTGCCAGCAGCTTAGAGAGGGGGGAGCTGTTTTTT. It yields the protein CASSLERGELFF.